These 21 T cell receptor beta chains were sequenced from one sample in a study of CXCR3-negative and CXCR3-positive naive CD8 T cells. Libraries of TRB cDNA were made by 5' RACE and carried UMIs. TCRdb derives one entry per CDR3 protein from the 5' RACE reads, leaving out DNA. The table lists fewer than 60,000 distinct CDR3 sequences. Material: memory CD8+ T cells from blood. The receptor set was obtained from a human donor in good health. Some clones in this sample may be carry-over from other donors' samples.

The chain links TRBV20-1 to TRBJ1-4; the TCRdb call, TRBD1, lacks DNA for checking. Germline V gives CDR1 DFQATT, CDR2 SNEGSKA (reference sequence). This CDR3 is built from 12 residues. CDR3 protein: CSASDGGEKLFF.

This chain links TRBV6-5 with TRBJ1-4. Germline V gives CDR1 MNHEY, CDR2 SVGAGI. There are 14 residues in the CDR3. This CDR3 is CASSYEQSNEKLFF.

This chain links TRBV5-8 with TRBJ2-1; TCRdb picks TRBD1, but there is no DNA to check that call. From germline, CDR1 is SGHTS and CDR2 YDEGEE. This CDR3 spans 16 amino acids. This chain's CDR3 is CASSLDTGTSYNEQFF.

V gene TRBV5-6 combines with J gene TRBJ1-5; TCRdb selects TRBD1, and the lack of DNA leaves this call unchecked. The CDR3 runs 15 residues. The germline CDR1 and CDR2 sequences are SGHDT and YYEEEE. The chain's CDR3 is CASSLGQGVNQPQHF.

The CDR3 here is CSVDGGSTGELFF. The chain recombines TRBV29-1 with TRBJ2-2; TCRdb proposes TRBD1, but this gene call is untestable without DNA. This CDR3 spans 13 amino acids. The germline V gene encodes CDR1 SQVTM and CDR2 ANQGSEA.

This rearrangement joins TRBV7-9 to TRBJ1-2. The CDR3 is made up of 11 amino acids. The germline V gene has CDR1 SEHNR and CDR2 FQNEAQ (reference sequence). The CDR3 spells CASSLDYGYTF.

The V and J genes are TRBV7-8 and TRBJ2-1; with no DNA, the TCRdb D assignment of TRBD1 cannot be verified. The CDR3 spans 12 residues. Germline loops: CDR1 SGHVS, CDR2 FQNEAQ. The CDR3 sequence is CASSPCSREQFF.

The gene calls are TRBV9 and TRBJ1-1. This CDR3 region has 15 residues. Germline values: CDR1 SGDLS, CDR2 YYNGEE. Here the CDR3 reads CASSVDGTMNTEAFF.

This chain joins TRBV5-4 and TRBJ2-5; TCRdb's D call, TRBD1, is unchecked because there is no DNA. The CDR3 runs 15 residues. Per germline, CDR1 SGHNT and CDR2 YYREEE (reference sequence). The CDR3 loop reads CASSQGQGFLETQYF. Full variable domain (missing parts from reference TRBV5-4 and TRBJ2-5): ETGVTQSPTHLIKTRGQQVTLRCSSQSGHNTVSWYQQALGQGPQFIFQYYREEENGRGNFPPRFSGLQFPNYSSELNVNALELDDSALYLCASSQGQGFLETQYFGPGTRLLVL.

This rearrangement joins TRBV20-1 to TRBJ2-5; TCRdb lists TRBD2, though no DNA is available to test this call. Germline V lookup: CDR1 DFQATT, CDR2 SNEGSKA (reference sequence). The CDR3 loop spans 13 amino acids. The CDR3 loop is CSVPGLTKETQYF.

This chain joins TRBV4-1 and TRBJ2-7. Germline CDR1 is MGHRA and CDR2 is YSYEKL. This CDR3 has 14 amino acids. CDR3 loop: CASSQVAGPYEQYF.

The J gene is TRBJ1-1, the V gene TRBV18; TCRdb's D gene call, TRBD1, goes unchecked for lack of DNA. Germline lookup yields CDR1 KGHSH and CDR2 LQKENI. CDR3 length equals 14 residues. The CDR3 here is CASSPGGNRTEAFF.

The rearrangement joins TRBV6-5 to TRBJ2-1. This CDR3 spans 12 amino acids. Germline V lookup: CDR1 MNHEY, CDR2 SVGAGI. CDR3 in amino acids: CASSYSGDEQFF.

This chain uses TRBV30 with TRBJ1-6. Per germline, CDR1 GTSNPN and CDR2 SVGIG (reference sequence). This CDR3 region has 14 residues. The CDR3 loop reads CAWTEGLYNSPLHF.

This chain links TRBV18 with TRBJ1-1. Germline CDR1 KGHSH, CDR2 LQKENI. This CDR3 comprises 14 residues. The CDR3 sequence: CASSPSTEDTEAFF.

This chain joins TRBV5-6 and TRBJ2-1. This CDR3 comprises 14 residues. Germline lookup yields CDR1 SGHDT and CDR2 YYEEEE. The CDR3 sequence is CASSWLSYYNEQFF.

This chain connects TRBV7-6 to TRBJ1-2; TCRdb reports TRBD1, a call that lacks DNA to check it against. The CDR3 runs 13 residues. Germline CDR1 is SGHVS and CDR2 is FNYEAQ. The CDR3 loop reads CASSLFGQSGYTF.

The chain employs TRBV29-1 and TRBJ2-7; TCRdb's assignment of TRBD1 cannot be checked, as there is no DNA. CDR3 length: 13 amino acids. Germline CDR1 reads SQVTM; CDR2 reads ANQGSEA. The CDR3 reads CSVRQYSSYEQYF.

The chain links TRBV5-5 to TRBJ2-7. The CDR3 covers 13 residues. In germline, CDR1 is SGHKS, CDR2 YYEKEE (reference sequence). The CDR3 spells CASSLDNTYEQYF.

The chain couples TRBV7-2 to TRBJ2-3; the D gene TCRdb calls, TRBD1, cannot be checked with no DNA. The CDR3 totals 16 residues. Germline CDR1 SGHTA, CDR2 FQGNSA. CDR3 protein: CASSLVGRGGTDTQYF. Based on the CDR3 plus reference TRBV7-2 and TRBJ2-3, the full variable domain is GAGVSQSPSNKVTEKGKDVELRCDPISGHTALYWYRQSLGQGLEFLIYFQGNSAPDKSGLPSDRFSAERTGGSVSTLTIQRTQQEDSAVYLCASSLVGRGGTDTQYFGPGTRLTVL.

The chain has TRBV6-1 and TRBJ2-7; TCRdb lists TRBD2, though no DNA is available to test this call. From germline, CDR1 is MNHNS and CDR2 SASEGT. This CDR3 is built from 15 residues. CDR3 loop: CASNQGGEGYYEQYF.